The clone carrying this TCR beta chain was recorded once. This sample was included in a study of ipilimumab plus nivolumab after autologous stem cell transplantation. TCRdb's table, derived via immunoSEQ multiplex PCR, lists solely in-frame clones and lacks some. The sample contains about 19,000 clones, 81% of which appear only once. The CDR3 spans 14 residues. CDR1 MNHEY and CDR2 SVGAGI come from the germline V gene. V was pared by 3 bases and J by 2 bases, with 3 bases of the junction left unmatched. The rearrangement joins TRBV6-5 to TRBJ2-5; 7 bases align to TRBD2. Sequencing was performed on PBMCs, taken in a trial of ipilimumab plus nivolumab as post-transplant consolidation. The clonotype was recovered from a male donor with diffuse large B-cell lymphoma. CDR3 nucleotides: TGTGCCAGCAGTTATTTGCGGGGGCAAGAGACCCAGTACTTC. It specifies CASSYLRGQETQYF.